This T cell receptor beta chain is from a study of T cells in Graves' hyperthyroidism and ophthalmopathy. Study results and caveats: A median around 6.4 months before onset, the model predicted ophthalmopathy.

With a duration under 2 months, the hyperthyroidism was newly diagnosed in patients aged 18 to 65. Each diagnosis drew on symptoms, thyroxine, TRAb, thyroid ultrasound and orbital computed tomography findings. This clonotype occurred many times. Its target is not known. V was pared by 2 bases and J by 6 bases, with 10 bases between. Per germline, CDR1 SQVTM and CDR2 ANQGSEA. This CDR3 has 12 residues. Amplified TCR beta CDR3 regions derived from RNA transcripts. The HTBI primer set served for first-round RT-PCR of the TCR CDR3. Via MiXCR, TCRdb re-called the multiplex PCR reads, giving one row per CDR3 protein. The top ten hold 8% to 9% of the sample, which has approximately 870,000 distinct CDR3 sequences, about 38% seen once.

The specimen sequenced was blood. V is TRBV29-1 and J is TRBJ1-2; no definite D call. This TCR was sampled from a man between 18 and 35 years old with Graves' hyperthyroidism. CDR3 DNA: TGCAGCGTTGAACTATCGAGGCATGGCTACACCTTC. Translation: CSVELSRHGYTF. Variable domain in full (rest from reference TRBV29-1 and TRBJ1-2): SAVISQKPSRDICQRGTSLTIQCQVDSQVTMMFWYRQQPGQSLTLIATANQGSEATYESGFVIDKFPISRPNLTFSTLTVSNMSPEDSSIYLCSVELSRHGYTFGSGTRLTVV.